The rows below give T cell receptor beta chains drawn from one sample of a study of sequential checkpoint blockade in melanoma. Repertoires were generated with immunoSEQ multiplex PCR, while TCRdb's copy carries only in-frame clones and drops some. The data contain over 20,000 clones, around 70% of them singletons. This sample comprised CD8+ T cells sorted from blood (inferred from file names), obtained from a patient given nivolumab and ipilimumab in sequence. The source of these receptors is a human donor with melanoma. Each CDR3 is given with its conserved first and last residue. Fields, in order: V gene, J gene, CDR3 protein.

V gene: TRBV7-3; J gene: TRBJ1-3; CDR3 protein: CASSLTSLSSGNTIYF
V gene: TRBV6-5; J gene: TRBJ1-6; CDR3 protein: CASSPTGYNSPLHF
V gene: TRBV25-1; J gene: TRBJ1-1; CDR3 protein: CASSDLDRNGAFF
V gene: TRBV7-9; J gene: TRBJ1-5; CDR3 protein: CASSLGKGQPQHF
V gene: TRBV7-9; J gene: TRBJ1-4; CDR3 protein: CASSFTGGINEKLFF
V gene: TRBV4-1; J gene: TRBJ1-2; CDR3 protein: CASSQDRDSGFNGYTF
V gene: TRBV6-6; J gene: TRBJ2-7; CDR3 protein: CASSYSPSSGEQYF
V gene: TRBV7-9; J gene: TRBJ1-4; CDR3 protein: CASNGRRDEKLFF
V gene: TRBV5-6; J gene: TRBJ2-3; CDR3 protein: CASSLGAGGLYGDTQYF
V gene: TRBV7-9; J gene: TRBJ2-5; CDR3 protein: CASSPKSTGWETQYF
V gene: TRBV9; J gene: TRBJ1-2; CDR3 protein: CASSVGWGGYGYTF
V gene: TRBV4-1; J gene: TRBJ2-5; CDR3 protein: CASSQDPASVRETQYF
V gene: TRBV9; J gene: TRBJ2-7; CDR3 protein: CASSPLPGAYEQYF
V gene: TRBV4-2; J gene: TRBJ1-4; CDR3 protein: CASSQEGRVEVEKLFF
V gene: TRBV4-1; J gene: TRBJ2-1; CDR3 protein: CASSPRDTYNEQFF
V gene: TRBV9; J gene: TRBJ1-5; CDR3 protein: CASSVGGGLEGNQPQHF
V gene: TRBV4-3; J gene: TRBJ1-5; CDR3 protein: CASSLGGVIGRQPQHF
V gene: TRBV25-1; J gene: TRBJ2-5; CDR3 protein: CASSEYLGQEQTQYF
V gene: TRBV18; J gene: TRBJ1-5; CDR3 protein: CASSPSTGTLDQPQHF
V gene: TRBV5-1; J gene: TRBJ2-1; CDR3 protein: CASSPGTDFFYNEQFF
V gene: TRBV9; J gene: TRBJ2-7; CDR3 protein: CASSPRQGALYEQYF
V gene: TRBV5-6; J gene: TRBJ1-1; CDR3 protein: CASSPTAGWNTEAFF
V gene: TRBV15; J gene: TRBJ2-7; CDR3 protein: CATSRDRGSYEQYF
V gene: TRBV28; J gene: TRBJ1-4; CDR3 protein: CASSTYRVTNEKLFF
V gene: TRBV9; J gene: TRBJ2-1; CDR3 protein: CASSVVLSSYNEQFF
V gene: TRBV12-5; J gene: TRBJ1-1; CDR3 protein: CASGWGDTEAFF
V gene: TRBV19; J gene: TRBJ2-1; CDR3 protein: CASSHRDRGHSEQFF
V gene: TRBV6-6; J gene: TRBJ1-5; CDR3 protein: CASSHTGTGNQPQHF
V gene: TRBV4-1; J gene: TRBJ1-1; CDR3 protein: CASSLHGQGAPTEAFF
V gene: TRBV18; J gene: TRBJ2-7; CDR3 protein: CASSPFQGADEQYF
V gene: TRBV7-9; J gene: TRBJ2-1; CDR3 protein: CASSLGQGALNEQFF
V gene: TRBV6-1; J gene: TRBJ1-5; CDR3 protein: CASSEVAALYSNQPQHF
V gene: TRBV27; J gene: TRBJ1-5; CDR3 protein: CASSLGASNQPQHF
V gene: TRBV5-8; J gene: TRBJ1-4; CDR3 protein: CASSLGTGTTNEKLFF
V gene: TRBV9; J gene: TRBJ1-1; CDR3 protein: CASSGRDRVNTEAFF
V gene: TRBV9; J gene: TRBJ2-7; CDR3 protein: CASSVAPWGAHEQYF